A single sample gave rise to the 16 T cell receptor beta chains below, sequenced in a study of CD8 T cells in Susac syndrome. Random hexamers served to reverse transcribe about 0.5 to 1 ug RNA. Via MiXCR, TCRdb re-called the immunoSEQ multiplex PCR reads, giving one row per CDR3 protein. The sample holds about 200,000 distinct CDR3 sequences, 85% to 95% seen once. What was sequenced was CD4+ T cells from PBMCs. Source of these receptors: a human donor with multiple sclerosis.

The chain couples TRBV19 to TRBJ2-1; D not certain. In germline, CDR1 is LNHDA, CDR2 SQIVND (reference sequence). The CDR3 contains 16 residues. V was shortened by 5 bases and J by 4 bases, with 18 bases between the two germline ends. The CDR3 bases are TGTGCCAGTAGTCCAAGCGCCGATATCGTATACAATGAGCAGTTCTTC. Translating it yields CASSPSADIVYNEQFF.

This clonotype was recorded once. This sequence joins TRBV27 and TRBJ2-6; the match to TRBD1 covers 9 bases. V lost 4 bases and J lost 2; bases outside the gene matches: 6. This CDR3 contains 17 residues. The V gene's germline CDR1 is MNHEY and CDR2 SMNVEV (reference sequence). The CDR3 loop is CASSSGTGKTGANVLTF. DNA of the CDR3: TGTGCCAGCAGTTCCGGGACAGGGAAGACTGGGGCCAACGTCCTGACTTTC.

A single count supports this clonotype. This chain links TRBV30 with TRBJ1-4; tentatively, D is TRBD1 (6 bases). The ends were cut back, 4 bases at V and 0 bases at J, with 9 bases in the middle. This CDR3 region has 14 residues. Germline V gene lookup returns CDR1 GTSNPN and CDR2 SVGIG (reference sequence). DNA for the CDR3: TGTGCCTGGAATCGACAGGCAACTAATGAAAAACTGTTTTTT. This translates into CAWNRQATNEKLFF.

This clonotype was observed a single time. V usage is TRBV18 and J usage is TRBJ2-7; D ambiguous. Germline V gives CDR1 KGHSH, CDR2 LQKENI. The CDR3 has 11 residues. V shed 3 bases and J shed 6 bases, with 6 bases lying between them. The CDR3 coding sequence is TGTGCCAGCTCACCGGGGTCCGAGCAGTACTTC. Amino acid sequence: CASSPGSEQYF.

This clonotype was picked up a small number of times. V and J are TRBV7-2 and TRBJ2-2; D is possibly TRBD2 (6 bases). V was clipped by 6 bases and J by 6 bases, with 8 bases between them. Germline V lookup: CDR1 SGHTA, CDR2 FQGNSA. The CDR3 loop spans 12 amino acids. DNA for the CDR3: TGTGCCAGCAGGCGACTAGCCGGGGAGCTGTTTTTT. It encodes CASRRLAGELFF.

The chain links TRBV6-2 or TRBV6-3 to TRBJ2-1; D is ambiguous. V lost 0 bases and J lost 11, with 11 bases in between. The length of the CDR3 is 13 residues. The germline gives CDR1 MNHEY, CDR2 SVGEGT. This CDR3 reads CASSYSTPPKQFF. In nucleotides, the CDR3 is TGTGCCAGCAGTTACTCGACCCCTCCAAAGCAGTTCTTC.

The rearrangement joins TRBV7-2 to TRBJ1-5, with no clear D. The V end lost 0 bases, the J end lost 3 bases, and 9 bases lay between the germline ends. CDR3 length: 15 residues. Germline assignment: CDR1 SGHTA and CDR2 FQGNSA. This chain's CDR3 is CASSLAKGHNQPQHF. CDR3 DNA sequence: TGTGCCAGCAGCTTAGCCAAGGGCCACAATCAGCCCCAGCATTTT.

This clonotype was detected once. This chain joins TRBV2 and TRBJ2-5; unclear D gene. Deletions cut 7 bases from V and 2 bases from J, with 14 bases between. CDR1 is SNHLY and CDR2 is FYNNEI in the germline V gene. The CDR3 totals 14 residues. The CDR3, as DNA: TGTGCCAGCAAGGCAGGAGAAATTCAAGAGACCCAGTACTTC. Protein: CASKAGEIQETQYF.

The chain has TRBV5-1 and TRBJ1-2; D remains ambiguous. With 0 bases removed from V and 8 bases from J, the gap between germline ends came to 8 bases. The CDR3 runs to 12 residues. The germline V gene encodes CDR1 SGHRS and CDR2 YFSETQ. The CDR3 nucleotides read TGCGCCAGCAGCTTGGATTTCGGCGGCTACACCTTC. It codes for CASSLDFGGYTF.

V gene TRBV20-1 combines with J gene TRBJ2-3; TRBD1 matches 11 bases. Germline CDR1 is DFQATT and CDR2 is SNEGSKA (reference sequence). The V and J ends lost 4 bases and 6 bases, in that order; junction bases with no gene match: 9. This CDR3 is 15 amino acids long. This CDR3 reads CSATPDGDRGDTQYF. The CDR3 DNA sequence: TGCAGTGCTACCCCGGACGGGGACAGGGGGGATACGCAGTATTTT.

This chain's CDR3 is CSVKTDSNQPQHF. CDR3 bases: TGCAGCGTTAAAACGGATAGCAATCAGCCCCAGCATTTT. V is TRBV29-1 and J is TRBJ1-5, with D unclear. Trimming removed 5 bases at V and 0 bases at J, with 8 bases between. There are 13 residues in the CDR3. The germline gives CDR1 SQVTM, CDR2 ANQGSEA.

V usage is TRBV20-1 and J usage is TRBJ1-1, with D possibly matching TRBD1 (6 bases). The CDR3 runs 15 residues. Germline loops: CDR1 DFQATT, CDR2 SNEGSKA (reference sequence). Trimming stripped 5 bases from V and 3 bases from J, with 19 bases between. Here the CDR3 DNA reads TGCAGTGCTTACCTAGCATCGACAGGATACACTGAAGCTTTCTTT. This encodes CSAYLASTGYTEAFF.

This clonotype appeared a single time. The chain uses TRBV20-1 and TRBJ2-1, with a tentative D call TRBD2 (5 bases). The length of the CDR3 is 13 residues. Trimming pared 7 bases from V and 4 bases from J, leaving 14 bases between. The germline gives CDR1 DFQATT, CDR2 SNEGSKA (reference sequence). The CDR3 bases are TGCAGTGTTCACCAACGCGGGTACAATGAGCAGTTCTTC. Translating gives CSVHQRGYNEQFF.

This chain joins TRBV3-1 and TRBJ2-3; a possible D gene is TRBD2 (7 bases). The germline V gene has CDR1 LGHDT and CDR2 YNNKEL (reference sequence). The CDR3 sequence is 14 residues long. The germline V and J ends were trimmed by 3 bases and 5 bases, with 12 bases remaining between them. The CDR3 here is CASSQGGAVDTQYF. The CDR3 nucleotides are TGTGCCAGCAGCCAGGGGGGGGCGGTAGATACGCAGTATTTT.

The chain uses TRBV30 and TRBJ2-3; a possible D gene is TRBD2 (6 bases). In germline, CDR1 is GTSNPN, CDR2 SVGIG (reference sequence). The V end lost 4 bases, the J end lost 3 bases, and 11 bases lay between the germline ends. The CDR3 covers 13 residues. The CDR3 bases are TGTGCCTGGATGCGGGGTTTTACAGATACGCAGTATTTT. It yields the protein CAWMRGFTDTQYF.

This clonotype was recorded only once. The chain uses TRBV9 and TRBJ1-5; D gene unclear. V gave up 0 bases and J gave up 0 bases, with 7 bases separating them. Germline V gene sequence: CDR1 SGDLS, CDR2 YYNGEE. This CDR3 contains 15 residues. This chain's CDR3 is CASSVDGFSNQPQHF. In DNA form, the CDR3 reads TGTGCCAGCAGCGTAGACGGGTTTAGCAATCAGCCCCAGCATTTT.